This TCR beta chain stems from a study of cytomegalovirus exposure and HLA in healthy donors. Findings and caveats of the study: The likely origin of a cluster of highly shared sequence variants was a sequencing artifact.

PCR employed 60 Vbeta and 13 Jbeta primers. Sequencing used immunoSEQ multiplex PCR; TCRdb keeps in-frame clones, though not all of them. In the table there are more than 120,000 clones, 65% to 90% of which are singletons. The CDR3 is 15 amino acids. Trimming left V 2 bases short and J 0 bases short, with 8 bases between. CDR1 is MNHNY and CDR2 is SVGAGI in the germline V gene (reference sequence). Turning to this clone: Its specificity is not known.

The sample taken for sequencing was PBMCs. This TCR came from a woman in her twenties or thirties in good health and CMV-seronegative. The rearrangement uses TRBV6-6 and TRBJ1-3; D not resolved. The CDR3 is CASSYQARSGNTIYF. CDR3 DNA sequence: TGTGCCAGCAGTTACCAGGCCCGCTCTGGAAACACCATATATTTT.